This is a list of T cell receptor beta chains from one sample in a study of shared clonotypes between healthy human individuals. TCRdb's copy holds only in-frame clones and misses some; the assay was immunoSEQ multiplex PCR. The sample yields about 2.1 million clones, more than 85% seen once. The sequencing input was naive CD8+ T cells from PBMCs. The receptors originated from a young man in good health. Some clones in this sample may be carry-over from other donors' samples. CDR3s include the opening cysteine and the closing phenylalanine or tryptophan. The D gene is left open where the match is weak. Expanded clones get a size class; other rows say once, few or many, or leave the size out.

v_call	j_call	clone_size	d_call	cdr3_nt	cdr3_aa
TRBV6-6	TRBJ2-1	-	-	TGTGCCAGCAAGAATTACAATGAGCAGTTCTTC	CASKNYNEQFF
TRBV6-6	TRBJ2-7	-	-	TGTGCCAGCAGTTGGACTGAGTTTCTCGAGCAGTACTTC	CASSWTEFLEQYF
TRBV27	TRBJ1-4	-	-	TGTGCCAGCAGTTTATCATGGGGACTTAATGAAAAACTGTTTTTT	CASSLSWGLNEKLFF
TRBV15	TRBJ2-4	-	-	TGTGCCACCAGCAGAGCCTCCCGGGACATTCAGTACTTC	CATSRASRDIQYF
TRBV10-3	TRBJ2-3	once	-	TGTGCCATCAGTGACCCCACGGTAGGGGGTGACGATACGCAGTATTTT	CAISDPTVGGDDTQYF
TRBV7-8	TRBJ1-2	-	TRBD1	TGTGCCAGCAGCTTAGGAGGGACAGGGCATAACTATGGCTACACCTTC	CASSLGGTGHNYGYTF
TRBV2	TRBJ1-1	-	-	TGTGCCAGCAGTGAATATTGGCCCCTTGAAGCTTTCTTT	CASSEYWPLEAFF
TRBV2	TRBJ2-4	once	TRBD2	TGTGCCAGCAGTGAAGCCCCGGGGACTAGCGGGAGGGACATTCAGTACTTC	CASSEAPGTSGRDIQYF
TRBV2	TRBJ2-5	-	TRBD2	TGTGCCAGCAGTGAAGTGGGACTAGGCCAAGAGACCCAGTACTTC	CASSEVGLGQETQYF
TRBV7-9	TRBJ2-1	-	-	TGTGCCAGCAGCTTAGGTGGGGACCGCCGCTCCTACAATGAGCAGTTCTTC	CASSLGGDRRSYNEQFF
TRBV9	TRBJ1-1	-	TRBD1	TGTGCCAGCAGCGTTACCGGGACAGCCCACCTGAACACTGAAGCTTTCTTT	CASSVTGTAHLNTEAFF
TRBV15	TRBJ2-5	-	TRBD2	TGTGCCACCAGCAGAGATTTTCGGCGGGGGGAAGAGACCCAGTACTTC	CATSRDFRRGEETQYF
TRBV29-1	TRBJ2-1	-	TRBD2	TGCAGCGTTCGATTTCCCGCGACTAGCGGATACAATGAGCAGTTCTTC	CSVRFPATSGYNEQFF
TRBV7-9	TRBJ2-1	-	-	TGTGCCAGCAGCTTAGACGGGTCTCGTCGGAATGAGCAGTTCTTC	CASSLDGSRRNEQFF
TRBV29-1	TRBJ2-5	-	-	TGCAGCGTTGAAGATGGAAAGGATATTCGGGAGACCCAGTACTTC	CSVEDGKDIRETQYF
TRBV2	TRBJ2-2	-	-	TGTGCCAGCAGTGAATGGGACGGGAACACCGGGGAGCTGTTTTTT	CASSEWDGNTGELFF
TRBV2	TRBJ2-1	-	-	TGTGCCAGCAGTCTAGTTAGTGGAGAGCAGTTCTTC	CASSLVSGEQFF
TRBV28	TRBJ2-7	-	TRBD2	TGTGCCAGCAGTTTAGGGCCCAGCGGGAGTTACGAGCAGTACTTC	CASSLGPSGSYEQYF
TRBV6-5	TRBJ2-3	-	-	TGTGCCAGCAGTTACTCAGGACTGGGCACAGATACGCAGTATTTT	CASSYSGLGTDTQYF
TRBV28	TRBJ2-7	-	TRBD1	TGTGCCAGCAGCACCGGGACAGGGTTATACGAGCAGTACTTC	CASSTGTGLYEQYF